The text below deals with one T cell receptor beta chain. What it binds is unknown. V gave up 2 bases and J gave up 0 bases, with 13 bases separating them. Germline values: CDR1 MGHRA, CDR2 YSYEKL. This CDR3 is 16 amino acids long. Cell sorting on a FACSAria was used to separate CD4+ and CD8+ T cells from the PBMCs. The data belong to a study of CD8+ T cells in alopecia areata. The study's findings and limits: Between patients, shared TCR sequences were less clear than in mice. This was possibly due in part to HLA diversity in the patient population. Affected lesional scalp, above all in alopecia totalis/universalis, was more clonal than normal scalp.

RNA, once extracted, was reverse transcribed into cDNA for use as the sequencing template. The repertoire was sequenced with immunoSEQ multiplex PCR; TCRdb's copy has only in-frame clones and lacks some. Among around 150,000 clones listed, about 60% were seen once. The chain uses TRBV4-1 and TRBJ1-1, with D maybe TRBD1 (5 bases). The sample comprised CD4+ T cells sorted from blood. The clonotype originates from a human donor in good health. This chain's CDR3 is CASSQPRRGMNTEAFF. The CDR3 coding sequence is TGCGCCAGCAGCCAACCCCGGCGGGGGATGAACACTGAAGCTTTCTTT.